The T cell receptor (beta chain) described here comes from a study of graft-versus-host responses after intestinal transplantation. Study as a whole: Tacrolimus and steroids were given for roughly 3 years to all recipients after anti-thymocyte globulin induction.

Here immunoSEQ multiplex PCR was the method, and the copy in TCRdb shows in-frame clones only, minus some. The sample records about 99,000 clones, under 95% being singletons. About this clone itself: Its antigen is unidentified.

Germline V gene data show CDR1 as SGHDN and CDR2 as FVKESK. This CDR3 has 17 residues. The V and J ends lost 0 bases and 7 bases respectively, with 19 bases between them. Regarding the study as a whole: Detected in recipient marrow were GvH clones, some of which were first observed in ileum or blood. The study found high graft-versus-host to host-versus-graft clonal ratios in allografts of patients with graft-donor T cell macrochimerism. Peak circulating GvH clone levels tracked with early post-transplant HvG declines.

The chain joins TRBV14 to TRBJ2-1; no clear D gene. The TCR originated in a human donor who was the organ donor for an intestinal transplant. Sequencing used unstimulated CD8+ T cells sorted from spleen or lymph node cells, obtained before transplant. Written as DNA, the CDR3 is TGTGCCAGCAGCCAAGAATTCTCCCAGTCGTTGAAGAATGAGCAGTTCTTC. It encodes CASSQEFSQSLKNEQFF.